At least ten counts were recorded for the clone carrying this TCR beta chain. Antigen: not known. V was trimmed by 2 bases and J by 3 bases, leaving 9 bases between them. CDR1 is SGHKS and CDR2 is YYEKEE in the germline V gene (reference sequence). CDR3 length: 13 amino acids. This entry belongs to a study of Graves' ophthalmopathy and Graves' hyperthyroidism. Overall study findings and caveats: With 60% to 71% sensitivity and approximately 72% specificity, the model predicted ophthalmopathy progression. Blood shared most expanded thyroid clonotypes above 0.001 frequency. From stable hyperthyroidism, ophthalmopathy was separated by a 13-signature model with 85% to 90% sensitivity and more than 75% specificity.

Exclusion covered patients with other autoimmune diseases or uncontrolled infections (as well as pregnancy or lactation). RNA served as the template for amplifying TCR beta CDR3 regions. In the first round, RT-PCR was carried out with HTBI primers, and a multiplex PCR formed the second round. TCRdb passed the multiplex PCR reads through MiXCR, listing each CDR3 protein once. The data contain more than 1,000,000 distinct CDR3 sequences, about 40% of them singletons. The receptor was derived from an adult man with Graves' hyperthyroidism. The rearrangement uses TRBV5-5 and TRBJ2-7, with D hard to call. Material for sequencing was peripheral blood or thyroid tissue (not recorded which). CDR3 sequence (DNA): TGTGCCAGCAGCTTAGAGGCCCACTACGAGCAGTACTTC. Its protein is CASSLEAHYEQYF. The whole variable domain, filled in from reference TRBV5-5 and TRBJ2-7, reads DAGVTQSPTHLIKTRGQQVTLRCSPISGHKSVSWYQQVLGQGPQFIFQYYEKEERGRGNFPDRFSARQFPNYSSELNVNALLLGDSALYLCASSLEAHYEQYFGPGTRLTVT.